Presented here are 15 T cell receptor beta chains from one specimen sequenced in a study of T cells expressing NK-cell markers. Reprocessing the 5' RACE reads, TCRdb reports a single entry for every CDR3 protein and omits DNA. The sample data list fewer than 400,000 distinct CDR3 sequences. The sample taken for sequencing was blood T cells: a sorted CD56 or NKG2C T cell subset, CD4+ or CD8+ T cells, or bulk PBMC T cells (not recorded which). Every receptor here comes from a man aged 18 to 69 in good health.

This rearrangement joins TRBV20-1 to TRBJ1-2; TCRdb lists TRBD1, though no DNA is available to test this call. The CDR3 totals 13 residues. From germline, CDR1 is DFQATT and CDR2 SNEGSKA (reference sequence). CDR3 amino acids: CSAWGQPGSGYTF.

This chain's CDR3 is CASSFLPGMTDTQYF. This chain links TRBV28 with TRBJ2-3; TCRdb lists TRBD1, though no DNA is available to test this call. The length of the CDR3 is 15 residues. Germline V gene lookup returns CDR1 MDHEN and CDR2 SYDVKM.

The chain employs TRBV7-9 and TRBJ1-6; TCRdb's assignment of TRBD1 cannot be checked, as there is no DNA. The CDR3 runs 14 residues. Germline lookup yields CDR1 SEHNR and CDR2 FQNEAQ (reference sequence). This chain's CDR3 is CASSLPGQYSPLHF.

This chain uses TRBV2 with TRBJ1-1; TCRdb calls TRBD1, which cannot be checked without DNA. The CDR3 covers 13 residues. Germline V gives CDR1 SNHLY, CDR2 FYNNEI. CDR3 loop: CASNRQGVGEAFF.

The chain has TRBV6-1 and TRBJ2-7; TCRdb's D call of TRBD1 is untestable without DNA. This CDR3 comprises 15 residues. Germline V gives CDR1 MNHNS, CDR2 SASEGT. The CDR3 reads CASSRYPSTEYEQYF.

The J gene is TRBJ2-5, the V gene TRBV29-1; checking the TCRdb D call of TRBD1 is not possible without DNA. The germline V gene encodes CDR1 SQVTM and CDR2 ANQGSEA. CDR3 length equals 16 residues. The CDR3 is CSVEVGTTGIQETQYF.

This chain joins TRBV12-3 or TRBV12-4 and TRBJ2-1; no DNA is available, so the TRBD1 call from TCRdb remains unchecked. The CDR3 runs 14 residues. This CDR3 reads CASSLAGGRNEQFF.

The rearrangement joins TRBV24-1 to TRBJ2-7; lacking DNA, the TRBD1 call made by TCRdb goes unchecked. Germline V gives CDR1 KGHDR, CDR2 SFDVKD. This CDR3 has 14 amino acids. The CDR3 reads CATSDLRDSYEQYF.

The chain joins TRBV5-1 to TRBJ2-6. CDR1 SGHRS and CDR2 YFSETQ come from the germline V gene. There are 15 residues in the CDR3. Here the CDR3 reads CASSLVRLGANVLTF.

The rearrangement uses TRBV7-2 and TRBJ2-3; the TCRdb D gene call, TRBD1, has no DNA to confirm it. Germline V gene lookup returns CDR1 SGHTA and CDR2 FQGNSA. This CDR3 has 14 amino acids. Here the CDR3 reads CASSSRDEGDTQYF.

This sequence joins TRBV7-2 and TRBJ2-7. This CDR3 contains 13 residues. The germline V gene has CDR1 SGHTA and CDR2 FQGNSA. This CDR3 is CASSVTFTSEQYF.

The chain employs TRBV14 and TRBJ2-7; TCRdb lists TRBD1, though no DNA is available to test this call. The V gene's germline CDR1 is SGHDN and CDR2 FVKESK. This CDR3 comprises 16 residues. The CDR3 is CASTRPQGGSSYEQYF.

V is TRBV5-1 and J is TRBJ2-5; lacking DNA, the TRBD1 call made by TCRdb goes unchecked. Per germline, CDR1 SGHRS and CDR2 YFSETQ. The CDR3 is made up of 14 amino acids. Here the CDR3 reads CASSYDREQETQYF.

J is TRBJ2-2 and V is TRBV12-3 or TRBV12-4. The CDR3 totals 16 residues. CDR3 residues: CASSLVFRRNTGELFF.

This CDR3 is CASRKGQGTEAFF. V usage is TRBV12-3 or TRBV12-4 and J usage is TRBJ1-1; the TRBD1 assignment by TCRdb is unverifiable without DNA. This CDR3 is 13 amino acids long.